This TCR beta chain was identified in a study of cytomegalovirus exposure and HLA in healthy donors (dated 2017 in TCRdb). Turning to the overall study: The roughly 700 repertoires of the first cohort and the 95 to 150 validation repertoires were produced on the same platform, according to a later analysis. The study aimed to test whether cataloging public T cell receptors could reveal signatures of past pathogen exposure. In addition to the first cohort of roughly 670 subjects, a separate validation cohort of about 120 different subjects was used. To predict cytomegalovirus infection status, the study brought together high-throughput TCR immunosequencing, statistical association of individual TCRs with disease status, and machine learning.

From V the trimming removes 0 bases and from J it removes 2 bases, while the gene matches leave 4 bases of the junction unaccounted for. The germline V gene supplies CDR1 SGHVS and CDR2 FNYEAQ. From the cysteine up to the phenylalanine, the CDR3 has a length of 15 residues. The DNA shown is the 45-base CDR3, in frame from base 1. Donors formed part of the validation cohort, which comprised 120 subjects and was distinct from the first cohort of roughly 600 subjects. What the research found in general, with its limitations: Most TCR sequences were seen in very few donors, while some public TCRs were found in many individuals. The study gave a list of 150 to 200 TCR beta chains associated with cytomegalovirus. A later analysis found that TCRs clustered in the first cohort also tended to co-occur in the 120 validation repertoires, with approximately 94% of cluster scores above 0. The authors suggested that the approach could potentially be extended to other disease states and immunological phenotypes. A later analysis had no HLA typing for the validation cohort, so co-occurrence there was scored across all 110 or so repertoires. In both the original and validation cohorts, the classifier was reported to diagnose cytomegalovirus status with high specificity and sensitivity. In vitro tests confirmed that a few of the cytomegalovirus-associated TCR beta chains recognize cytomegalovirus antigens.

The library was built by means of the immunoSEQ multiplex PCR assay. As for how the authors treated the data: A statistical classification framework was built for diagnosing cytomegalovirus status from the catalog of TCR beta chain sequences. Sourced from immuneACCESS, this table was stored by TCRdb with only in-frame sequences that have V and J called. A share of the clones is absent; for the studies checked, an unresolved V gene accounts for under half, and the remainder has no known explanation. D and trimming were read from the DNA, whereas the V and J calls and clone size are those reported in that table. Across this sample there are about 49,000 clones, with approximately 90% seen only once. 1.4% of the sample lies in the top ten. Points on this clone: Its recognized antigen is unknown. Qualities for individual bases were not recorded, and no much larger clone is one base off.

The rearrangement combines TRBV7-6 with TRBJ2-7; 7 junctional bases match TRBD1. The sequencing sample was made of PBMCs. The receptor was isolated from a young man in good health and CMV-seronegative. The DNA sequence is TGTGCCAGCAGCTTAGCGAGGGACAGTCCCTACGAGCAGTACTTC. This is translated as CASSLARDSPYEQYF.